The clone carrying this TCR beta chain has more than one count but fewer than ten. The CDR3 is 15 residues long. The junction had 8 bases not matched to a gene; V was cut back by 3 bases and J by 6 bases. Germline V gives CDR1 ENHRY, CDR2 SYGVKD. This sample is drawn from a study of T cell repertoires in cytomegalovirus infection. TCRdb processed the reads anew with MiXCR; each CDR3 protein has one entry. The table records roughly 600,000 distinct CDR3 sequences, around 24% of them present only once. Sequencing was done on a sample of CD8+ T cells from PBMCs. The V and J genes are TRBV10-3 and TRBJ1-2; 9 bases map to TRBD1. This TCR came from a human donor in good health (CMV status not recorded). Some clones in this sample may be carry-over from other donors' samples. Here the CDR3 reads CAISEETGGLDGYTF. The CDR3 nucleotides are TGTGCCATCAGTGAAGAGACAGGGGGGTTGGATGGCTACACCTTC.